A few counts support the clone carrying this TCR beta chain. Its cognate antigen is unknown. The CDR3 spans 12 residues. Germline V lookup: CDR1 SQVTM, CDR2 ANQGSEA. V gave up 6 bases and J gave up 5 bases; unmatched junction bases: 2. This specimen belongs to a study of early T cells in non-severe SARS-CoV-2 infection. Attached unique molecular identifiers marked individual cDNA molecules. TCRdb itself ran the 5' RACE reads through MiXCR, one entry per CDR3 protein. The table records approximately 27,000 distinct CDR3 sequences, about 5.8% of them present only once. Study-wide results and limits: Sequences matched to VDJdb favored anti-spike CD8 responses, while private and CD4 specificities were missed.

This TCR was recovered from an adult who was a healthcare worker with PCR-confirmed SARS-CoV-2 infection or an uninfected control (not recorded which). J is TRBJ2-3 and V is TRBV29-1, with 10 positions matching TRBD2. The material sequenced was whole blood. The DNA for the CDR3 is TGCAGCGTCGGACTAGCGGAAGATACGCAGTATTTT. Encoded protein: CSVGLAEDTQYF.